The clone carrying this T cell receptor (beta chain) was seen a few times. Its antigen is not identified. Per the germline V gene, CDR1 is SGHDN and CDR2 is FVKESK. This CDR3 is 14 amino acids long. With V trimmed by 3 bases and J by 4 bases, 3 bases remained unmatched. These data belong to a study of T cells after yellow fever vaccination. The wider study: Those fractions that held only low numbers of cells were prepared using the SMART-Seq v4 Ultra Low Input RNA kit. Study observations and caveats: The CD4 and CD8 compartments had a small share of their clonotypes in common. Abundant clonotypes from the bulk population could have been carried over as contaminants into FACS-sorted repertoires.

Template switching with 5'RACE generated the TCR cDNA and added a universal primer site and UMIs. Each CDR3 protein gets one entry after TCRdb re-called the 5' RACE reads with MiXCR. The table lists hundreds of thousands of distinct CDR3 sequences, 20% to 25% of them singletons. This receptor was obtained from a young man who received the YFV17D yellow fever vaccine. The V call is TRBV14, the J call TRBJ1-2; 9 bases match TRBD1. This sample comprised PBMCs, obtained around 3 weeks after the first yellow fever vaccination. The CDR3 DNA reads as TGTGCCAGCAGCCATACGGGACAGGGCTATGGCTACACCTTC. Translated: CASSHTGQGYGYTF.